One and the same sample provided the 9 T cell receptor beta chains below, sequenced in a study of T-cell memory formation after mild COVID-19. MiXCR, run by TCRdb on the 5' RACE reads, gives a single entry per CDR3 protein. The table includes tens of thousands of distinct CDR3 sequences, about 23% detected once. Sample: PBMCs or a T cell subset sorted from them (not recorded which). Receptors were obtained from a man between 18 and 35 years old who had mild COVID-19 (a few samples of this study predate the infection). Cell type and time point are not known.

V and J are TRBV27 and TRBJ1-1, with 12 bases aligning to TRBD1. The CDR3 is 17 amino acids. With 5 bases clipped from V and 5 bases from J, the junction kept 12 bases outside the gene matches. Germline V gives CDR1 MNHEY, CDR2 SMNVEV (reference sequence). The CDR3 DNA sequence: TGTGCCAGCAGTCCGTGGCGGGACAGGGGGCCTTGGACTGAAGCTTTCTTT. This codes for CASSPWRDRGPWTEAFF.

A few counts support this clonotype. J is TRBJ2-1 and V is TRBV5-5; D call uncertain. The V gene lost 1 base and the J gene lost 2 bases, with 13 bases spanning the gap. The CDR3 loop spans 16 amino acids. The germline V gene encodes CDR1 SGHKS and CDR2 YYEKEE (reference sequence). Written as DNA, the CDR3 is TGTGCCAGCAGCTTGTCTTGGGATAACACCTACAATGAGCAGTTCTTC. It is translated as CASSLSWDNTYNEQFF. The full variable domain, completed using reference TRBV5-5 and TRBJ2-1, is DAGVTQSPTHLIKTRGQQVTLRCSPISGHKSVSWYQQVLGQGPQFIFQYYEKEERGRGNFPDRFSARQFPNYSSELNVNALLLGDSALYLCASSLSWDNTYNEQFFGPGTRLTVL.

This chain connects TRBV2 to TRBJ2-7; 9 bases match TRBD1. CDR3 length: 14 amino acids. The germline CDR1 and CDR2 sequences are SNHLY and FYNNEI. The J segment lost 3 bases and the V segment lost 9 bases, leaving 9 bases of the junction unmatched. The CDR3 sequence: CARRGDRDGYEQYV. CDR3 DNA sequence: TGTGCCAGAAGGGGGGACAGGGACGGCTACGAGCAGTACGTC.

This rearrangement joins TRBV4-1 to TRBJ2-1; the match to TRBD2 covers 8 bases. CDR1 is MGHRA and CDR2 is YSYEKL in the germline V gene. With V trimmed by 6 bases and J by 6 bases, 10 bases remained unmatched. The CDR3 is 15 amino acids. CDR3 DNA: TGCGCCAGCAGTCCGAGAAGTGGACTAGCCAATGAGCAGTTCTTC. Its protein is CASSPRSGLANEQFF.

There are a few counts of this clonotype. This chain uses TRBV7-6 with TRBJ2-2, with a possible D match to TRBD2 (5 bases). The CDR3 is 16 amino acids. The germline V gene has CDR1 SGHVS and CDR2 FNYEAQ. Deletions cut 7 bases from V and 2 bases from J, with 17 bases between. The CDR3, as DNA: TGTGCCAGCAAGATGTTGACGGGATTTAACACCGGGGAGCTGTTTTTT. It yields the protein CASKMLTGFNTGELFF.

The V call is TRBV7-7, the J call TRBJ2-7; TRBD2 might be the D (5 bases). CDR1 is SSHAT, CDR2 FNYEAQ, per germline (reference sequence). The CDR3 length is 15 residues. The V and J ends lost 0 bases and 4 bases respectively, with 13 bases between them. Here the CDR3 DNA reads TGTGCCAGCAGCTTAGCCCGGGGAAGCGCTTACGAGCAGTACTTC. Amino acid sequence: CASSLARGSAYEQYF.

This clonotype was seen only a few times. The chain links TRBV6-4 to TRBJ2-3; the match to TRBD2 covers 12 bases. V was pared by 6 bases and J by 3 bases, with 7 bases of the junction left unmatched. The CDR3 is made up of 16 amino acids. Germline values: CDR1 MRHNA, CDR2 SNTAGT. Here the CDR3 reads CASSETSGGSTDTQYF. The CDR3 bases are TGTGCCAGCAGCGAAACTAGCGGGGGGTCTACAGATACGCAGTATTTT.

The DNA for the CDR3 is TGTGCCAACCGCCGGGTCTCTGGGGCCAACGTCCTGACTTTC. It encodes CANRRVSGANVLTF. The J gene is TRBJ2-6, the V gene TRBV7-2; unclear D gene. The CDR3 loop spans 14 amino acids. Germline lookup yields CDR1 SGHTA and CDR2 FQGNSA. V shed 10 bases and J shed 0 bases, with 10 bases lying between them.

The V and J genes are TRBV6-6 and TRBJ1-5; 7 bases match TRBD1. The CDR3 is 13 amino acids. CDR1 is MNHNY and CDR2 is SVGAGI in the germline V gene (reference sequence). J was trimmed by 6 bases and V by 4 bases; bases with no gene match: 3. The CDR3 bases are TGTGCCAGCAGTTCAGGGGGTTCTCAGCCCCAGCATTTT. Translated: CASSSGGSQPQHF.